The present entry profiles one T cell receptor beta chain with its context. Surgeons resected thymus tissue during corrective heart surgery. The record originates from a study of human thymus T cells. This CDR3 comprises 13 residues. Germline CDR1 and CDR2: KGHSH and LQKENI. The J segment lost 9 bases and the V segment lost 3 bases, leaving 2 bases of the junction unmatched. TCRdb keeps only in-frame clones here, not all; method: immunoSEQ multiplex PCR. The table has 100,000 to 150,000 clones, about 93% seen once; the top ten hold more than 0.02%. The TCR was taken from a boy under three years old with a congenital heart defect but otherwise immunologically healthy. The chain couples TRBV18 to TRBJ1-6, with TRBD1 identical over 7 bases. Material: thymus tissue. DNA for the CDR3: TGTGCCAGCTCACCGGGACAGACTTCACCCCTCCACTTT. Its protein product is CASSPGQTSPLHF.